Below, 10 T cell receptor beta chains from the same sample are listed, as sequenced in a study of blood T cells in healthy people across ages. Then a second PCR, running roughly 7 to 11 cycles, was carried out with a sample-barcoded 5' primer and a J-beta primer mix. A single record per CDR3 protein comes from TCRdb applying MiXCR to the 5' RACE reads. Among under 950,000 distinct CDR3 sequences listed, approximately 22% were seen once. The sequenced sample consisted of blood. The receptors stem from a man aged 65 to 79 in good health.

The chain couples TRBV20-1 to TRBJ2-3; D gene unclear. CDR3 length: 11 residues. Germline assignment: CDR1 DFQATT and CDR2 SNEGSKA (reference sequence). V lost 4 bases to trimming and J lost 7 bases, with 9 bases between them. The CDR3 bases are TGCAGTGCTACGCTAGTCAATACGCAGTATTTT. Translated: CSATLVNTQYF.

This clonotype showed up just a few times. CDR3: CSVAGGGGYTF. In nucleotides, the CDR3 is TGCAGCGTTGCAGGGGGAGGGGGCTACACCTTC. The chain recombines TRBV29-1 with TRBJ1-2; 7 nucleotides align to TRBD1. Trimming removed 4 bases from V and 8 bases from J; junction bases left unmatched: 4. The germline CDR1 and CDR2 sequences are SQVTM and ANQGSEA. CDR3 length equals 11 residues.

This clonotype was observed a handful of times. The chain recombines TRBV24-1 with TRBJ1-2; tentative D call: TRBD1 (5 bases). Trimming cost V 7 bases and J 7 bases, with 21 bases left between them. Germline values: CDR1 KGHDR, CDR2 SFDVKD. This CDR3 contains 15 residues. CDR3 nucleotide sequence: TGTGCCACCAGCGATGGGTCGGGGCGCGGGCGTGGCTACACCTTC. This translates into CATSDGSGRGRGYTF.

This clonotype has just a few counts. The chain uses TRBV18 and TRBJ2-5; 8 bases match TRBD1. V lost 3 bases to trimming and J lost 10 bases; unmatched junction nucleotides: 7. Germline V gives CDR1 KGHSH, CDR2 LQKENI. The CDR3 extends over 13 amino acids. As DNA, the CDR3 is TGTGCCAGCTCACCCCTGGACAGGGAAATCCAGTACTTC. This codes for CASSPLDREIQYF.

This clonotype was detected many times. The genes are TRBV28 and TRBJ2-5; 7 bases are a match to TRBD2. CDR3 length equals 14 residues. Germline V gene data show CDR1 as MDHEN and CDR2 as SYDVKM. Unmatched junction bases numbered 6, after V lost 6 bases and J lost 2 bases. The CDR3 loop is CASRPHGGQETQYF. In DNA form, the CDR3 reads TGTGCCAGCAGACCCCACGGGGGGCAAGAGACCCAGTACTTC.

In DNA, the CDR3 is TGTGCCAGCAGCACCCTACAGGGAGATACGCAGTATTTT. It yields the protein CASSTLQGDTQYF. The chain carries TRBV7-2 and TRBJ2-3, with a tentative D call TRBD1 (6 bases). V was pared by 5 bases and J by 5 bases, with 11 bases between. This CDR3 is built from 13 residues. Looked up from germline, CDR1 is SGHTA and CDR2 is FQGNSA. The variable domain in full, with the rest retrieved from reference TRBV7-2 and TRBJ2-3, is GAGVSQSPSNKVTEKGKDVELRCDPISGHTALYWYRQSLGQGLEFLIYFQGNSAPDKSGLPSDRFSAERTGGSVSTLTIQRTQQEDSAVYLCASSTLQGDTQYFGPGTRLTVL.

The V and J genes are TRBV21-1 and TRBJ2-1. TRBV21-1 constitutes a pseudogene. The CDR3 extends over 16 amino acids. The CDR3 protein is CASSKQKLKTYNEQFF. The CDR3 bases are TGTGCCAGCAGCAAACAGAAACTAAAAACCTACAATGAGCAGTTCTTC.

The CDR3 DNA sequence: TGTGCCAGCAGCGTCCCAGGGGATACGCAGTATTTT. It translates to CASSVPGDTQYF. The chain carries TRBV7-2 and TRBJ2-3; the D gene is possibly TRBD1 (5 bases). Germline-derived CDR1 and CDR2 are SGHTA and FQGNSA. The CDR3 runs 12 residues. The V end lost 5 bases, the J end lost 6 bases, and 9 bases lay between the germline ends.

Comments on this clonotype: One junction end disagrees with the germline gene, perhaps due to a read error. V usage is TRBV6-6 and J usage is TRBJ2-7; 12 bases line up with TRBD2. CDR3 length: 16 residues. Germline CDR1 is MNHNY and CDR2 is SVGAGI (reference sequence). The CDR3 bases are TGTGCCAGCAGTTACCACGCTAGCGGGGGGGCCCTCGAGCAGTGCTTC. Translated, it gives CASSYHASGGALEQCF.

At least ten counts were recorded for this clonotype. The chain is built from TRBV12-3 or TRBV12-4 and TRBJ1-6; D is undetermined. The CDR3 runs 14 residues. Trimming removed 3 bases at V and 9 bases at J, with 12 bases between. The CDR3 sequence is CASSFGFGGSPLHF. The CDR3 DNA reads TGTGCCAGCAGTTTCGGATTTGGTGGTTCACCCCTCCACTTT.